This entry features one T cell receptor (beta chain) sequence. This could be a read error, since a much larger clone is one nucleotide away. Naive CD4+ cells had CD25+ Tregs removed. Full-length variable regions came from constant-region reverse primers plus semi-nested Nested Universal Primer A PCR. MiXCR was run by TCRdb on the 5' RACE reads, yielding one entry per CDR3 protein. The repertoire holds tens of thousands of distinct CDR3 sequences, with 28% as singletons. The CDR3 has 12 residues. Trimming removed 4 bases at V and 8 bases at J, with 10 bases between. Germline CDR1 MGHRA, CDR2 YSYEKL. The receptor's source is a female donor with breast cancer. V and J are TRBV4-1 and TRBJ2-3; D unclear. Sequencing input: naive CD4+ T cells sorted from blood. Subset in this sample: naive CD4+ T cells, CD4+CD45RA+CD25-. In nucleotides, the CDR3 is TGCGCCAGCAGCCGGCGCTCGGGTACGCAGTATTTT. Encoded protein: CASSRRSGTQYF.